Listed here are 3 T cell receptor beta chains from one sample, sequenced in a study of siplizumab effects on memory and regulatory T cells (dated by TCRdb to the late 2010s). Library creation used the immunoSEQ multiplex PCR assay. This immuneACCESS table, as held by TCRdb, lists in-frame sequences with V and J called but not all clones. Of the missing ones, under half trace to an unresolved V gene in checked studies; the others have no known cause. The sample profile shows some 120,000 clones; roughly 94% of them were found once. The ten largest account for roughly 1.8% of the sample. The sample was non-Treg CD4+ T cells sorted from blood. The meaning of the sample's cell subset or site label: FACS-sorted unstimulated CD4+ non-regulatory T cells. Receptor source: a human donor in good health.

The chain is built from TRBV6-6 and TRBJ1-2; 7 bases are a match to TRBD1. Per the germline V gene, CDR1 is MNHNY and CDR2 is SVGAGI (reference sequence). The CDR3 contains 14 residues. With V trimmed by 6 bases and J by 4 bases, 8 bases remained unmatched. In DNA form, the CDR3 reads TGTGCCAGCAGCCCCTTGACAGGGTCCTATGGCTACACCTTC. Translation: CASSPLTGSYGYTF.

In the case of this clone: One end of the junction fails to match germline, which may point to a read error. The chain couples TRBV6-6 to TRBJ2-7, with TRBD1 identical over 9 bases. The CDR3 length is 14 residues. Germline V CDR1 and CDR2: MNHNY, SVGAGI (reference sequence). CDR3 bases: TGTGCCAGCGGTTACGGGGACAGGGCTAACGAGCAGTACTTC. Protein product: CASGYGDRANEQYF.

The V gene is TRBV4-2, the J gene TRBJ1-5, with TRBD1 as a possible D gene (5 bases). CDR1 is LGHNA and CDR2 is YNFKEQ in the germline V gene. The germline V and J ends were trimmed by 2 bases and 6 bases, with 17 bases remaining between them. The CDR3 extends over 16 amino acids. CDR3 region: CASSQFGREVAQPQHF. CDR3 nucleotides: TGTGCCAGCAGCCAATTCGGCAGGGAGGTCGCTCAGCCCCAGCATTTT.